This T cell receptor (beta chain) is drawn from a study of T cells in localized non-small cell lung cancer. TCRdb's table, derived via immunoSEQ multiplex PCR, lists solely in-frame clones and lacks some. The data hold tens of thousands of clones, with roughly 89% observed a single time. Study findings and constraints: Elevated blood T cell density was associated with longer overall survival. When the top 100 tumor clones were examined, a median around 61 of them also appeared in the adjacent lung, which was paired and uninvolved. Multi-region tumor sequencing was not done, so intratumor heterogeneity could not be excluded. Tumor trailed uninvolved adjacent lung in T cell clonality, which peaked there.

This clone was picked up one time. Its specificity is not known. CDR3 length: 14 amino acids. The ends were cut back, 0 bases at V and 2 bases at J, with 8 bases in the middle. Per the germline V gene, CDR1 is SGHRS and CDR2 is YFSETQ. The TCR comes from a woman between 35 and 70 years old with stage I lung adenocarcinoma. Sample: peripheral blood, taken before any cancer treatment. The J gene is TRBJ1-2, the V gene TRBV5-1; unclear D gene. As DNA, the CDR3 is TGCGCCAGCAGCTTGGGGGAGTTCAACTATGGCTACACCTTC. Translating gives CASSLGEFNYGYTF.